Shown below are 28 T cell receptor beta chains from a single sample sequenced in a study of T cells after yellow fever vaccination. MiXCR, applied by TCRdb to the 5' RACE reads, yields one record per CDR3 protein. The sample consists of approximately 110,000 distinct CDR3 sequences, under 8.5% of them appearing once. The input for sequencing was CD4+ T cells sorted from PBMCs, taken roughly 10 days after the first yellow fever vaccination. The receptors come from a man younger than 30 who received the YFV17D yellow fever vaccine.

This clonotype was found many times. The chain carries TRBV4-1 and TRBJ1-2; D remains unclear. This CDR3 has 15 amino acids. Germline CDR1 is MGHRA and CDR2 is YSYEKL. V lost 0 bases to trimming and J lost 3 bases, with 11 bases between them. The CDR3 DNA reads as TGCGCCAGCAGCCAAGATGGGCTGCGGGACTATGGCTACACCTTC. Protein: CASSQDGLRDYGYTF.

This clonotype was counted a few times. J is TRBJ1-4 and V is TRBV7-2; TRBD1 agrees at 8 bases. The CDR3 length is 13 residues. The V segment lost 4 bases and the J segment 8 bases; nucleotides outside the gene matches: 3. CDR1 is SGHTA, CDR2 FQGNSA, per germline. CDR3 in amino acids: CASSWDRSEKLFF. The CDR3 nucleotides are TGTGCCAGCAGCTGGGACAGGTCCGAAAAACTGTTTTTT.

This clonotype was seen ten or more times. V is TRBV29-1 and J is TRBJ2-3; D may correspond to TRBD1 or TRBD2 (6 bases each). V lost 2 bases to trimming and J lost 1 base, with 7 bases between them. The CDR3 sequence is 13 residues long. Germline assignment: CDR1 SQVTM and CDR2 ANQGSEA. Here the CDR3 reads CSVERGGTDTQYF. In nucleotides, the CDR3 is TGCAGCGTTGAAAGGGGGGGCACAGATACGCAGTATTTT.

This clonotype was counted ten times or more. The chain joins TRBV5-1 to TRBJ2-5; possibly TRBD1 for D (7 bases). The CDR3 length is 14 residues. Germline loops: CDR1 SGHRS, CDR2 YFSETQ. Trimming pared 4 bases from V and 1 base from J, leaving 11 bases between. CDR3 in DNA: TGCGCCAGCAGCGCGGGACAGTTCCAAGAGACCCAGTACTTC. Protein sequence: CASSAGQFQETQYF. Complete variable domain (other parts from reference TRBV5-1 and TRBJ2-5): KAGVTQTPRYLIKTRGQQVTLSCSPISGHRSVSWYQQTPGQGLQFLFEYFSETQRNKGNFPGRFSGRQFSNSRSEMNVSTLELGDSALYLCASSAGQFQETQYFGPGTRLLVL.

This clonotype has just a few counts. The chain is built from TRBV6-2 or TRBV6-3 and TRBJ2-1; 9 bases fit TRBD2. The germline V gene encodes CDR1 MNHEY and CDR2 SVGEGT. There are 17 residues in the CDR3. V was clipped by 2 bases and J by 0 bases; unmatched bases: 5. The CDR3, as DNA: TGTGCCAGCAGTTACCTAGCGGGGAGGAGCTCCTACAATGAGCAGTTCTTC. This translates into CASSYLAGRSSYNEQFF.

This clonotype was found many times. The genes are TRBV10-1 and TRBJ2-7, with a weak D call TRBD2 (6 bases). V shed 0 bases and J shed 2 bases, with 8 bases lying between them. CDR1 is WNHNN, CDR2 SYGVQD, per germline (reference sequence). The CDR3 has 14 amino acids. The CDR3 DNA follows: TGCGCCAGCAGTGAGTCTGGCGGGGCCTACGAGCAGTACTTC. It is translated as CASSESGGAYEQYF.

This clonotype came up many times. The chain recombines TRBV7-2 with TRBJ1-3, with D possibly TRBD1 on 5 matching bases. Germline assignment: CDR1 SGHTA and CDR2 FQGNSA. The V end was cut by 1 base, the J end by 3 bases, with 13 bases between. This CDR3 comprises 16 residues. The CDR3 coding sequence is TGTGCCAGCAGCTTAGAGGCTCCAGGGTTTGGAAACACCATATATTTT. Its protein is CASSLEAPGFGNTIYF.

This clonotype was counted many times. V gene TRBV7-2 combines with J gene TRBJ2-1, with TRBD2 matching 10 bases. Looked up from germline, CDR1 is SGHTA and CDR2 is FQGNSA. The ends lost 0 bases at V and 8 bases at J; junction bases unmatched: 7. This CDR3 is 16 amino acids long. In DNA form, the CDR3 reads TGTGCCAGCAGCTTAGCCGGGACTAGCGAAGGCTATGAGCAGTTCTTC. Translating gives CASSLAGTSEGYEQFF.

The CDR3 DNA follows: TGTGCCAGTAGTATTTTGCCCGGGACAAGGAAAACTGAAGCTTTCTTT. This codes for CASSILPGTRKTEAFF. The V call is TRBV19, the J call TRBJ1-1; TRBD1 is a possible D gene (6 bases). The V end lost 3 bases, the J end lost 5 bases, and 19 bases lay between the germline ends. This CDR3 is 16 amino acids long. Looked up from germline, CDR1 is LNHDA and CDR2 is SQIVND (reference sequence).

In this sample, this clonotype turned up a few times. The chain links TRBV6-5 to TRBJ1-6; TRBD1 might be the D (5 bases). Trimming removed 2 bases at V and 8 bases at J, with 10 bases between. There are 14 residues in the CDR3. Germline loops: CDR1 MNHEY, CDR2 SVGAGI. DNA of the CDR3: TGTGCCAGCAGTTACCAGGAAGGGGATTCACCCCTCCACTTT. Translating it yields CASSYQEGDSPLHF.

This clonotype occurred many times. V is TRBV10-3 and J is TRBJ2-7; 12 positions agree with TRBD2. CDR1 is ENHRY and CDR2 is SYGVKD in the germline V gene. This CDR3 is built from 16 residues. The V segment lost 6 bases and the J segment 2 bases; nucleotides outside the gene matches: 8. The CDR3 sequence: CAISETTSGGPYEQYF. CDR3 coding DNA: TGTGCCATCAGCGAAACGACTAGCGGGGGACCCTACGAGCAGTACTTC.

In this sample, this clonotype turned up many times. This chain joins TRBV18 and TRBJ2-5, with D possibly TRBD1 on 5 matching bases. The CDR3 length is 15 residues. The germline CDR1 and CDR2 sequences are KGHSH and LQKENI. V was trimmed by 3 bases and J by 4 bases, leaving 15 bases between them. The CDR3 here is CASSPPGIRGETQYF. CDR3 bases: TGTGCCAGCTCACCCCCTGGGATAAGGGGAGAGACCCAGTACTTC.

This clonotype was found many times. V gene TRBV7-2 combines with J gene TRBJ1-1; no firm D call. There are 15 residues in the CDR3. V lost 2 bases, J lost 6 bases, and 16 bases lay in between. Germline CDR1 reads SGHTA; CDR2 reads FQGNSA. This CDR3 reads CASSLMPQSRAEAFF. The CDR3 DNA follows: TGTGCCAGCAGCTTAATGCCCCAGAGTCGTGCTGAAGCTTTCTTT.

This clonotype has a count of ten or more. Its ends do not fully match the called genes, so a read error is possible. The chain employs TRBV7-7 and TRBJ2-2, with D hard to call. Germline V gene data show CDR1 as SSHAT and CDR2 as FNYEAQ (reference sequence). This CDR3 is built from 13 residues. CDR3 coding DNA: TGTGCTAGCAGCTTTAACGAGGTCGGGGAGCTGTTTTTT. Translation gives CASSFNEVGELFF.

This clonotype has ten or more counts. The chain carries TRBV20-1 and TRBJ2-1, with D possibly matching TRBD1 (6 bases). The CDR3 length is 15 residues. Germline V gives CDR1 DFQATT, CDR2 SNEGSKA (reference sequence). Trimming pared 3 bases from V and 4 bases from J, leaving 16 bases between. The CDR3 nucleotides read TGCAGTGCTAGTGAGGGCAGGGGCCTGTACAATGAGCAGTTCTTC. Amino acid sequence: CSASEGRGLYNEQFF.

This clonotype was counted ten times or more. The chain combines TRBV10-3 with TRBJ1-2; possibly TRBD1 for D (5 bases). V was clipped by 2 bases and J by 0 bases, with 10 bases between them. Germline V gives CDR1 ENHRY, CDR2 SYGVKD. CDR3 size: 15 residues. The chain's CDR3 is CAISEPTATNYGYTF. In DNA form, the CDR3 reads TGTGCCATCAGTGAGCCGACAGCGACTAACTATGGCTACACCTTC.

CDR3 in amino acids: CASREPTSGGHNEQFF. DNA for the CDR3: TGTGCCAGCAGAGAGCCTACTAGCGGGGGACACAATGAGCAGTTCTTC. This chain connects TRBV2 to TRBJ2-1; TRBD2 matches at 11 bases. J was trimmed by 5 bases and V by 6 bases; bases with no gene match: 9. The V gene's germline CDR1 is SNHLY and CDR2 FYNNEI. This CDR3 is 16 amino acids long.

This clonotype is classed as medium-sized. Its ends do not fully match the called genes, so a read error is possible. J is TRBJ2-7 and V is TRBV12-3 or TRBV12-4; a possible D gene is TRBD2 (6 bases). This CDR3 has 12 residues. CDR3 in DNA: TGTGCCAGCAGTCAGTGGACTACCGAGCCGAGCTTC. It yields the protein CASSQWTTEPSF.

At least ten counts were recorded for this clonotype. This chain links TRBV12-3 or TRBV12-4 with TRBJ2-7, with 7 bases aligning to TRBD2. V lost 4 bases and J lost 7; bases outside the gene matches: 10. This CDR3 has 14 residues. CDR3 region: CASSSRRSGGEQYF. The CDR3 DNA reads as TGTGCCAGCAGTTCAAGACGATCGGGAGGTGAGCAGTACTTC.

This clonotype was seen at least ten times. The genes are TRBV20-1 and TRBJ1-1; D perhaps matches TRBD1 (5 bases). This CDR3 has 14 residues. Between the trimmed V and J ends, which lost 2 bases and 1 base, there was a span of 11 bases. Germline V gene data show CDR1 as DFQATT and CDR2 as SNEGSKA (reference sequence). CDR3 sequence reads: CSARQGTRNTEAFF. DNA of the CDR3: TGCAGTGCTAGACAGGGTACGAGGAACACTGAAGCTTTCTTT.

This clonotype was counted at least ten times. The chain recombines TRBV10-3 with TRBJ1-2, with no clear D. This CDR3 spans 11 amino acids. The V end lost 8 bases, the J end lost 4 bases, and 8 bases lay between the germline ends. Germline lookup yields CDR1 ENHRY and CDR2 SYGVKD. The CDR3: CAIFDSYGYTF. The CDR3 nucleotides are TGTGCCATCTTCGACTCCTATGGCTACACCTTC.

V and J are TRBV7-3 and TRBJ2-5, with TRBD2 matching 9 bases. The junction had 8 bases not matched to a gene; V was cut back by 5 bases and J by 1 base. Germline CDR1 is SGHTA and CDR2 is FQGTGA. The CDR3 loop spans 16 amino acids. CDR3 region: CASSNHGRGGQETQYF. CDR3 DNA sequence: TGTGCCAGCAGCAACCACGGGCGGGGGGGCCAAGAGACCCAGTACTTC.

In its sample, this clonotype was seen many times. The chain combines TRBV18 with TRBJ2-7, with TRBD2 matching 7 bases. This CDR3 has 14 amino acids. V lost 3 bases and J lost 7; bases outside the gene matches: 9. Germline V gene sequence: CDR1 KGHSH, CDR2 LQKENI. CDR3 residues: CASSPGGEGYEQYV. In nucleotides, the CDR3 is TGTGCCAGCTCACCGGGAGGGGAGGGATATGAGCAGTACGTC.

As concerns this clonotype: Being one base from a much bigger clone, this may be a read error. CDR3 region: CASSFTGHYGHTF. The CDR3 DNA is TGTGCCAGCAGTTTTACCGGGCACTATGGCCACACCTTC. This chain uses TRBV12-3 or TRBV12-4 with TRBJ1-2; D remains ambiguous. The CDR3 loop spans 13 amino acids.

This clonotype was seen many times. The CDR3 here is CASSPGLARQGVTSGGVREQFF. In DNA form, the CDR3 reads TGCGCCAGCTCCCCGGGCTTGGCTAGACAGGGTGTAACTAGCGGGGGGGTTCGGGAGCAGTTCTTC. The gene calls are TRBV4-3 and TRBJ2-1; 13 bases match TRBD2. Per germline, CDR1 LGHNA and CDR2 YSLEER. The CDR3 covers 22 residues. Trimming took 8 bases from V and 10 from J; bases not matched to a gene: 32.

In this sample, this clonotype turned up many times. The rearrangement joins TRBV12-3 or TRBV12-4 to TRBJ2-7; TRBD1 agrees at 7 bases. V lost 1 base and J lost 6; bases outside the gene matches: 12. The CDR3 runs 16 residues. The CDR3 DNA reads as TGTGCCAGCAGTTTAGGTCAGGGTCAGGGGGATGCCGAGCAGTACTTC. Its protein is CASSLGQGQGDAEQYF.

At least ten counts were recorded for this clonotype. The chain employs TRBV12-3 or TRBV12-4 and TRBJ2-7; maybe TRBD1 (6 bases). Trimming took 5 bases from V and 3 from J, leaving 14 bases between them. CDR3 length: 14 residues. The CDR3 DNA is TGTGCCAGCAGTAGGTTAGGACAGCACTACGAGCAGTACTTC. Encoded protein: CASSRLGQHYEQYF.

This clonotype was recorded many times. V is TRBV3-1 and J is TRBJ1-6; possibly TRBD1 for D (5 bases). Trimming took 1 base from V and 8 from J, leaving 9 bases between them. From germline, CDR1 is LGHDT and CDR2 YNNKEL (reference sequence). There are 14 residues in the CDR3. The CDR3 spells CASSQVGGDSPLHF. Here the CDR3 DNA reads TGTGCCAGCAGCCAAGTCGGGGGGGATTCACCCCTCCACTTT. The variable domain in full, with the rest retrieved from reference TRBV3-1 and TRBJ1-6, is DTAVSQTPKYLVTQMGNDKSIKCEQNLGHDTMYWYKQDSKKFLKIMFSYNNKELIINETVPNRFSPKSPDKAHLNLHINSLELGDSAVYFCASSQVGGDSPLHFGNGTRLTVT.